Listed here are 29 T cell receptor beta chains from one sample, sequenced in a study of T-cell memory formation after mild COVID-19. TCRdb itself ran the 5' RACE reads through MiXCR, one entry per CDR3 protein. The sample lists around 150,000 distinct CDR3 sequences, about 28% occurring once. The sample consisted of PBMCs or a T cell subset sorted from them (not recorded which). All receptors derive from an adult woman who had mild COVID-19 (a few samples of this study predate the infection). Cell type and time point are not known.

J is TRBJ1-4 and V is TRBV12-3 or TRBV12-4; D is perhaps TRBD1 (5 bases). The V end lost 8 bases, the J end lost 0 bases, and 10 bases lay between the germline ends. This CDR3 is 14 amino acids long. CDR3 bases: TGTGCCAGCGGAATGACAGCAACTAATGAAAAACTGTTTTTT. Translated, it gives CASGMTATNEKLFF.

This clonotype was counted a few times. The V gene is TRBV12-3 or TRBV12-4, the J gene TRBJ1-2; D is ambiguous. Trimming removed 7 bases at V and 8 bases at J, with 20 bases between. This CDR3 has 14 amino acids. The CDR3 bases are TGTGCCAGCAAAATCACAAGGCATATAGGCGGCTACACCTTC. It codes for CASKITRHIGGYTF.

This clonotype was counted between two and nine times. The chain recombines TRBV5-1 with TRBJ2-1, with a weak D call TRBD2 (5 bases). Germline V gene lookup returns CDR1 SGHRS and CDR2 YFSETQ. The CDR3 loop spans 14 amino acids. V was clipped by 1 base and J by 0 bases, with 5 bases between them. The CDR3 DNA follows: TGCGCCAGCAGCTTGACTAGCTCCTACAATGAGCAGTTCTTC. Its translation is CASSLTSSYNEQFF.

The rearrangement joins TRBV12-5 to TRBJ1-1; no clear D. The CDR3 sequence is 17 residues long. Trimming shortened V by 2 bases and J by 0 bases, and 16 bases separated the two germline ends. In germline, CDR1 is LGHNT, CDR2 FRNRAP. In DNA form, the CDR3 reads TGTGCTAGTGGTTTGAGTGCGGATTGGGCCATGAACACTGAAGCTTTCTTT. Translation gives CASGLSADWAMNTEAFF.

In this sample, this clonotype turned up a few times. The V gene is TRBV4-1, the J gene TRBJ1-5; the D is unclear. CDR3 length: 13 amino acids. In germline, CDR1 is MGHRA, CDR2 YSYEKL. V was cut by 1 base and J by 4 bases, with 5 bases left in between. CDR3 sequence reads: CASSQVENQPQHF. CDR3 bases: TGCGCCAGCAGCCAAGTAGAGAATCAGCCCCAGCATTTT.

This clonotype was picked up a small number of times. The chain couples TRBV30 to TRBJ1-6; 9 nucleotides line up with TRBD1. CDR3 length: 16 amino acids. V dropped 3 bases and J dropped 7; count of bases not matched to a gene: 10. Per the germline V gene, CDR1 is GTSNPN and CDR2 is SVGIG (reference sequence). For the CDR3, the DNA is TGTGCCTGGAGGGAATGGACAGGGGCACCGAATTCACCCCTCCACTTT. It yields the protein CAWREWTGAPNSPLHF.

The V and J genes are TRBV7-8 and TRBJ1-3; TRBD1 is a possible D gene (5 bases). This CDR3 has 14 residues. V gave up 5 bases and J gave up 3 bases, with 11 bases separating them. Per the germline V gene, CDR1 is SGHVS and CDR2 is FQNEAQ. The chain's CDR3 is CASSARRGGNTIYF. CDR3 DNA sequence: TGTGCCAGCAGCGCCAGGAGGGGTGGAAACACCATATATTTT.

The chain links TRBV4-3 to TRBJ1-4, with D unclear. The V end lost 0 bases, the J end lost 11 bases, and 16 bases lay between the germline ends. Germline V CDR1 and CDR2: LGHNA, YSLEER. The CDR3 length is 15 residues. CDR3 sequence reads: CASSQERWSNRKLFF. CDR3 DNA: TGCGCCAGCAGCCAAGAGAGGTGGTCGAATAGGAAACTGTTTTTT.

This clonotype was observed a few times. In DNA, the CDR3 is TGTGCCAGCAGCCTCAAATTACAGCGGGAGGTTAATGAGCAGTTCTTC. It specifies CASSLKLQREVNEQFF. This sequence joins TRBV4-2 and TRBJ2-1; TRBD2 aligns across 9 bases. This CDR3 region has 16 residues. Germline assignment: CDR1 LGHNA and CDR2 YNFKEQ. With 4 bases clipped from V and 7 bases from J, the junction kept 11 bases outside the gene matches.

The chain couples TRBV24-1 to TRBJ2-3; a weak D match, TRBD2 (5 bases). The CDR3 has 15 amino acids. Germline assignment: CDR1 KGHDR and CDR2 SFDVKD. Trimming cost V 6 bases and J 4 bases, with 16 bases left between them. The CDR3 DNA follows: TGTGCCACCAGTAGTCAAGCGGAACCCGCAGATACGCAGTATTTT. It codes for CATSSQAEPADTQYF.

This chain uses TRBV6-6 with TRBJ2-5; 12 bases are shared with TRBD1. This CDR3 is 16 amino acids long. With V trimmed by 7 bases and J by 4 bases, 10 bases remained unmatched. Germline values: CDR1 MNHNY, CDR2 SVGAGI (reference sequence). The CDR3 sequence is CASNLGGTGGAETQYF. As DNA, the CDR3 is TGTGCCAGCAACCTCGGTGGGACAGGGGGCGCAGAGACCCAGTACTTC.

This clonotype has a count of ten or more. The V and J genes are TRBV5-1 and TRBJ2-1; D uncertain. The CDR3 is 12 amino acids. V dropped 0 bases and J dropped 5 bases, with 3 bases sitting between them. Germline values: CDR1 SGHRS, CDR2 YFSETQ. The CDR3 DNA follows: TGCGCCAGCAGCTTGGGAGACAATGAGCAGTTCTTC. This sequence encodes CASSLGDNEQFF. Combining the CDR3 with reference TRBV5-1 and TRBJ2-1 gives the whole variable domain KAGVTQTPRYLIKTRGQQVTLSCSPISGHRSVSWYQQTPGQGLQFLFEYFSETQRNKGNFPGRFSGRQFSNSRSEMNVSTLELGDSALYLCASSLGDNEQFFGPGTRLTVL.

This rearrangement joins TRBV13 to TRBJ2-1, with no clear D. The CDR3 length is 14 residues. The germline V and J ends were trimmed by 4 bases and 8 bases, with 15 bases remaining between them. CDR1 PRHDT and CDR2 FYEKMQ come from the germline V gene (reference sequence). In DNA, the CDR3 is TGTGCCAGCAGCTCCAGACTCTTTGCGGATGAGCAGTTCTTC. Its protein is CASSSRLFADEQFF.

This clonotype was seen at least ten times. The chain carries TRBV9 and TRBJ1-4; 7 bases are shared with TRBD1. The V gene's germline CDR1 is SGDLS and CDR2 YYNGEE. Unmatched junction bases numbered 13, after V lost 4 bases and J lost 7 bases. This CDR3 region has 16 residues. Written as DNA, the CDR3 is TGTGCCAGCAGCAAACAAACAGGGGACGTTGGTGAAAAACTGTTTTTT. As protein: CASSKQTGDVGEKLFF.

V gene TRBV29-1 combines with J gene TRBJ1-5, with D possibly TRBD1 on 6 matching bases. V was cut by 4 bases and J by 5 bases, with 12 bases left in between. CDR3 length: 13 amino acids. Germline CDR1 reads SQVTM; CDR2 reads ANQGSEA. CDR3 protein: CSVGNRADQPQHF. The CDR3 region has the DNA TGCAGCGTTGGGAACAGGGCAGATCAGCCCCAGCATTTT.

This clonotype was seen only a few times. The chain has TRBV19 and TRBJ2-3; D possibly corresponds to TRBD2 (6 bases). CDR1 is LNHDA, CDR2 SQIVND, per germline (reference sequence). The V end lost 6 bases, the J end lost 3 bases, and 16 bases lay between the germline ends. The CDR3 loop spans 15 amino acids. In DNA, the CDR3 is TGTGCCAGTAGGAGTAGGAGGGTCACGACAGATACGCAGTATTTT. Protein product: CASRSRRVTTDTQYF.

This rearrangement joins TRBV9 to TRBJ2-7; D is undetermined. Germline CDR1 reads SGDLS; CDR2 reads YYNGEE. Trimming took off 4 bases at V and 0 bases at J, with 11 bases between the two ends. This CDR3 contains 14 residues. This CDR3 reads CASSPPASSYEQYF. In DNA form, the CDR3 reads TGTGCCAGCAGCCCCCCGGCTAGCTCCTACGAGCAGTACTTC.

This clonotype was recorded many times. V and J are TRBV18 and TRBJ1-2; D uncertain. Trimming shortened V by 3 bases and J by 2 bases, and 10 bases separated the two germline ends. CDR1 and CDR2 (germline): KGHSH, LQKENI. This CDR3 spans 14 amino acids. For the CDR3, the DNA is TGTGCCAGCTCACCTATGGCAGAGAACTATGGCTACACCTTC. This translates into CASSPMAENYGYTF.

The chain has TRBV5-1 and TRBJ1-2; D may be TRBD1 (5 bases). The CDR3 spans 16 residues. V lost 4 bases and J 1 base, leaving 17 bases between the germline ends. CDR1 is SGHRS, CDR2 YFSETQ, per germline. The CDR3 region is CASSPPTGHSNYGYTF. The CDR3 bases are TGCGCCAGCAGCCCACCGACCGGACATAGTAACTATGGCTACACCTTC.

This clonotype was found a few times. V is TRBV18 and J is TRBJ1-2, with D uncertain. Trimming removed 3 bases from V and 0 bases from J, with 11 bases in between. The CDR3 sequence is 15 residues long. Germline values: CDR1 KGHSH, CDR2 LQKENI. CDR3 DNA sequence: TGTGCCAGCTCACCCGACTTAAGTTCTAACTATGGCTACACCTTC. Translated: CASSPDLSSNYGYTF.

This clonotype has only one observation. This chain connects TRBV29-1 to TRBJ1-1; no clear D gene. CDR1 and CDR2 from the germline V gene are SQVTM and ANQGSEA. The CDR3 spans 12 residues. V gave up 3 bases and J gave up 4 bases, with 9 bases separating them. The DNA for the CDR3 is TGCAGCGTTGAGGCAGAGACCACTGAAGCTTTCTTT. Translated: CSVEAETTEAFF.

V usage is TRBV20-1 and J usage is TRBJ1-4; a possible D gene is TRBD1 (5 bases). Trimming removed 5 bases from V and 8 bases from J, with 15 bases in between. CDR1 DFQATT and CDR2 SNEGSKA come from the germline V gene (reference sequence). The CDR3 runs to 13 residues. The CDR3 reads CSARAFQGEKLFF. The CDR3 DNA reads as TGCAGTGCTCGGGCATTTCAGGGAGAAAAACTGTTTTTT.

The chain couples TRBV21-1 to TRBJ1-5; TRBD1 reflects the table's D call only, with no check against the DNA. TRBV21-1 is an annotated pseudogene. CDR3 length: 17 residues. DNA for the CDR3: TGTGCCAGCAGCATTCCACCAAAATGGGGGGGCAATCAGCCCCAGCATTTT. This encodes CASSIPPKWGGNQPQHF.

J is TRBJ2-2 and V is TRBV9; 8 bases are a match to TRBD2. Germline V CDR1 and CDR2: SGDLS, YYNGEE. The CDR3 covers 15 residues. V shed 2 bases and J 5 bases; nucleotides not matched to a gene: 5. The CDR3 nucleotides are TGTGCCAGCAGCGTCCTCGGGGGGGGAACCGGGGAGCTGTTTTTT. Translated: CASSVLGGGTGELFF. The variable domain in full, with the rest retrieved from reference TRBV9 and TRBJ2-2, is DSGVTQTPKHLITATGQRVTLRCSPRSGDLSVYWYQQSLDQGLQFLIQYYNGEERAKGNILERFSAQQFPDLHSELNLSSLELGDSALYFCASSVLGGGTGELFFGEGSRLTVL.

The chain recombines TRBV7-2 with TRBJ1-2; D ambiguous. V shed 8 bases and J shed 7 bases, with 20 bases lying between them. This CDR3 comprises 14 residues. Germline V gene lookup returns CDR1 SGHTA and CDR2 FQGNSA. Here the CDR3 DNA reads TGTGCCAGCTCCCTAGAGCAGGCCGTCCTTGGCTACACCTTC. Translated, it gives CASSLEQAVLGYTF. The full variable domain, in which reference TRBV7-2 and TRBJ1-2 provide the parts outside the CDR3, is GAGVSQSPSNKVTEKGKDVELRCDPISGHTALYWYRQSLGQGLEFLIYFQGNSAPDKSGLPSDRFSAERTGGSVSTLTIQRTQQEDSAVYLCASSLEQAVLGYTFGSGTRLTVV.

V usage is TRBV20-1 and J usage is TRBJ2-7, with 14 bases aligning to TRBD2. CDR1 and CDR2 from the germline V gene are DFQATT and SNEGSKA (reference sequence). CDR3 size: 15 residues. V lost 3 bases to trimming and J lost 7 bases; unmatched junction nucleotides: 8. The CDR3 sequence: CSASPTSGGASEQYF. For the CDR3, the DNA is TGCAGTGCTAGCCCGACTAGCGGGGGGGCTAGTGAGCAGTACTTC.

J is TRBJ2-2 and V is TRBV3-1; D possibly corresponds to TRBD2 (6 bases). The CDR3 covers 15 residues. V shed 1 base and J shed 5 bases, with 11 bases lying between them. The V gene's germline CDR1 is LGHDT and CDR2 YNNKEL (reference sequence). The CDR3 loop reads CASSQGLGRTGELFF. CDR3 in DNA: TGTGCCAGCAGCCAAGGACTAGGACGGACCGGGGAGCTGTTTTTT.

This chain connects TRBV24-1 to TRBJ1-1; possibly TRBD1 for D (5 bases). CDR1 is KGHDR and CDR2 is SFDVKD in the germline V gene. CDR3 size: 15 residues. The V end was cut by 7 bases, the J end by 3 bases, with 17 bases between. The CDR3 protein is CATSTTGGEHTEAFF. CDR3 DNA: TGTGCCACCAGCACGACTGGGGGGGAACACACTGAAGCTTTCTTT.

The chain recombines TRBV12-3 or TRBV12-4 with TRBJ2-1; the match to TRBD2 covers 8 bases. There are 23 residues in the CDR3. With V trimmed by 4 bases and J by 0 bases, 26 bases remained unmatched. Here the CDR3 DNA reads TGTGCCAGCAGTTCCCAAGTCGGGAGGGAGCTTGGTTTGGTTGTCGGCTCCTACAATGAGCAGTTCTTC. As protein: CASSSQVGRELGLVVGSYNEQFF.